A single sample is the source of the 15 T cell receptor beta chains below, sequenced in a study of low-dose radiotherapy and immunotherapy resistance in tumors. Priming of first-strand cDNA relied on TRAV- and TRBV-specific primers (covering alpha and beta chains). The authors ran 15 to 20 PCR cycles to amplify TCRs with a constant-region primer and V-primer adapter. TCRdb independently ran MiXCR on the reads; one entry per CDR3 protein. The table has about 91,000 distinct CDR3 sequences, around a fifth seen once. Time point in this sample: after trial treatment. Treatment denoted: LDRT plus nivolumab, ipilimumab, low-dose cyclophosphamide and aspirin (RACIN trial). The sequences come from PBMCs, collected after low-dose radiotherapy plus immunotherapy. The receptor set was obtained from a female donor with ovarian cancer.

The table lists this clonotype with many counts. This rearrangement joins TRBV12-3 or TRBV12-4 to TRBJ2-5, with D uncertain. Trimming left V 5 bases short and J 4 bases short, with 11 bases between. The CDR3 spans 13 residues. The CDR3 is CASSTYGSETQYF. The CDR3 nucleotides are TGTGCCAGCAGTACCTATGGGTCAGAGACCCAGTACTTC.

This clonotype was seen at least ten times. V gene TRBV4-1 combines with J gene TRBJ2-2; D may be TRBD1 or TRBD2 (6 bases each). V shed 1 base and J shed 4 bases, with 16 bases lying between them. Germline V lookup: CDR1 MGHRA, CDR2 YSYEKL. This CDR3 has 17 residues. The CDR3 DNA reads as TGCGCCAGCAGCCAAGGGAATATTGGGGGGCCCACCGGGGAGCTGTTTTTT. It is translated as CASSQGNIGGPTGELFF.

This clonotype was seen repeatedly, ten times or more. The chain has TRBV12-3 or TRBV12-4 and TRBJ2-1; possible D gene TRBD2, 6 bases. The CDR3 is made up of 16 amino acids. Trimming took off 3 bases at V and 7 bases at J, with 19 bases between the two ends. The CDR3 DNA is TGTGCCAGCAGTTTTGCTCGGCGGGGTGTGGGGAATGAGCAGTTCTTC. Translating it yields CASSFARRGVGNEQFF.

In this sample, this clonotype turned up many times. CDR3 sequence reads: CASSDRQGTGETQYF. The CDR3 DNA sequence: TGCGCCAGCAGCGACCGACAGGGAACTGGAGAGACCCAGTACTTC. This chain links TRBV5-1 with TRBJ2-5; 7 nucleotides align to TRBD1. The J segment lost 4 bases and the V segment lost 4 bases, leaving 10 bases of the junction unmatched. Germline V gene data show CDR1 as SGHRS and CDR2 as YFSETQ. This CDR3 has 15 amino acids. Full variable domain (missing parts from reference TRBV5-1 and TRBJ2-5): KAGVTQTPRYLIKTRGQQVTLSCSPISGHRSVSWYQQTPGQGLQFLFEYFSETQRNKGNFPGRFSGRQFSNSRSEMNVSTLELGDSALYLCASSDRQGTGETQYFGPGTRLLVL.

This clonotype was observed many times. The chain links TRBV20-1 to TRBJ1-4, with D possibly matching TRBD1 (6 bases). The V and J ends lost 0 bases and 1 base respectively, with 9 bases between them. Germline V gene lookup returns CDR1 DFQATT and CDR2 SNEGSKA (reference sequence). The CDR3 totals 15 residues. Written as DNA, the CDR3 is TGCAGTGCTAGAGACACAGGGAGAACTAATGAAAAACTGTTTTTT. It codes for CSARDTGRTNEKLFF.

This rearrangement joins TRBV7-9 to TRBJ2-7; 9 nucleotides line up with TRBD1. Germline lookup yields CDR1 SEHNR and CDR2 FQNEAQ (reference sequence). This CDR3 contains 15 residues. The V gene end was trimmed by 5 bases and the J gene end by 4 bases; junction bases not matched to a gene: 9. The chain's CDR3 is CASSTEQGAGYEQYF. In nucleotides, the CDR3 is TGTGCCAGCAGCACGGAACAGGGGGCTGGATACGAGCAGTACTTC.

In its sample, this clonotype was seen many times. V usage is TRBV7-2 and J usage is TRBJ1-1; tentatively, D is TRBD1 (5 bases). Per the germline V gene, CDR1 is SGHTA and CDR2 is FQGNSA. Trimming shortened V by 2 bases and J by 5 bases, and 12 bases separated the two germline ends. This CDR3 is 14 amino acids long. The CDR3, as DNA: TGTGCCAGCAGCTTACAAGGGGTTCAAACTGAAGCTTTCTTT. It specifies CASSLQGVQTEAFF.

Ten or more counts support this clonotype. The J gene is TRBJ1-5, the V gene TRBV12-3 or TRBV12-4; D is uncertain. The CDR3 runs to 14 residues. Between the trimmed V and J ends, which lost 0 bases and 6 bases, there was a span of 9 bases. Here the CDR3 DNA reads TGTGCCAGCAGTTTAGCAGGGATTGGTCAGCCCCAGCATTTT. It translates to CASSLAGIGQPQHF.

This clonotype occurred many times. The chain combines TRBV6-2 or TRBV6-3 with TRBJ2-2, with D perhaps TRBD2 (5 bases). The germline V gene encodes CDR1 MNHEY and CDR2 SVGEGT. Trimming removed 6 bases at V and 6 bases at J, with 14 bases between. CDR3 length equals 14 residues. The CDR3 protein is CASRRGLVSGELFF. The CDR3 DNA follows: TGTGCCAGCAGACGAGGGCTTGTATCCGGGGAGCTGTTTTTT.

This clonotype was detected ten times or more. The chain links TRBV7-2 to TRBJ2-2; 11 bases are shared with TRBD2. V lost 1 base and J lost 6; bases outside the gene matches: 4. CDR1 is SGHTA, CDR2 FQGNSA, per germline. This CDR3 is built from 16 residues. CDR3 nucleotides: TGTGCCAGCAGCTTAGTAGCGGGGGGGCAATCCGGGGAGCTGTTTTTT. The encoded protein is CASSLVAGGQSGELFF.

This clonotype was seen ten or more times. This chain links TRBV7-9 with TRBJ1-1; 7 bases line up with TRBD1. CDR3 size: 16 residues. CDR1 and CDR2 from the germline V gene are SEHNR and FQNEAQ (reference sequence). V shed 2 bases and J 4 bases; nucleotides not matched to a gene: 10. In DNA, the CDR3 is TGTGCCAGCAGCTTATATCCAGGGACAGTGGCCACTGAAGCTTTCTTT. Translation: CASSLYPGTVATEAFF. Full variable domain (outside the CDR3, taken from reference TRBV7-9 and TRBJ1-1): DTGVSQNPRHKITKRGQNVTFRCDPISEHNRLYWYRQTLGQGPEFLTYFQNEAQLEKSRLLSDRFSAERPKGSFSTLEIQRTEQGDSAMYLCASSLYPGTVATEAFFGQGTRLTVV.

This clonotype was observed at least ten times. This rearrangement joins TRBV5-1 to TRBJ2-1, with D possibly matching TRBD2 (6 bases). There are 14 residues in the CDR3. V was trimmed by 2 bases and J by 6 bases, leaving 12 bases between them. Germline values: CDR1 SGHRS, CDR2 YFSETQ. The CDR3 DNA reads TGCGCCAGCAGCTTTAGGGCGGGGATCAATGAGCAGTTCTTC. Translated, it gives CASSFRAGINEQFF.

This clonotype occurred many times. V is TRBV4-1 and J is TRBJ1-2, with TRBD1 identical over 8 bases. V shed 2 bases and J 2 bases; nucleotides not matched to a gene: 7. CDR3 size: 16 residues. The germline CDR1 and CDR2 sequences are MGHRA and YSYEKL. CDR3 loop: CASSQLTGGLNYGYTF. The CDR3, as DNA: TGCGCCAGCAGCCAATTAACAGGGGGGCTCAACTATGGCTACACCTTC.

This clonotype was observed at least ten times. The chain carries TRBV7-9 and TRBJ2-1; D gene uncertain. This CDR3 contains 14 residues. The V gene lost 1 base and the J gene lost 6 bases, with 10 bases spanning the gap. Germline lookup yields CDR1 SEHNR and CDR2 FQNEAQ (reference sequence). The CDR3 sequence: CASSLGSPFNEQFF. The CDR3 DNA follows: TGTGCCAGCAGCTTAGGTAGTCCCTTCAATGAGCAGTTCTTC.

This chain uses TRBV28 with TRBJ1-6, with 10 bases that match TRBD1. The CDR3 has 16 amino acids. Germline V gene data show CDR1 as MDHEN and CDR2 as SYDVKM. After removal of 7 bases from V and 6 bases from J, the junction contained 9 bases not matched to a gene. In nucleotides, the CDR3 is TGTGCCAGCACCTCCCCCGGGACAGGGGCTAATTCACCCCTCCACTTT. Residues: CASTSPGTGANSPLHF.